These 5 T cell receptor beta chains originate from one sample sequenced in a study of shared clonotypes between healthy human individuals. Assay used: immunoSEQ multiplex PCR; TCRdb lists only in-frame clones, some missing. The profile shows some 500,000 clones, around 80% of them singletons. The sample consisted of PBMCs. The receptors originated from a middle-aged woman in good health. Some clones in this sample may be carry-over from other donors' samples.

This chain connects TRBV25-1 to TRBJ2-3, with 13 bases aligning to TRBD2. Germline values: CDR1 MGHDK, CDR2 SYGVNS. V gave up 1 base and J gave up 4 bases; unmatched junction bases: 5. The CDR3 is 17 amino acids. In DNA, the CDR3 is TGTGCCAGCAGTGAATCTCGGACTAGCGGGAGTGCAGATACGCAGTATTTT. Amino acid sequence: CASSESRTSGSADTQYF.

The V and J genes are TRBV19 and TRBJ1-5, with a tentative D call TRBD1 (6 bases). Germline V gene sequence: CDR1 LNHDA, CDR2 SQIVND (reference sequence). Trimming removed 7 bases from V and 3 bases from J, with 16 bases in between. This CDR3 has 15 amino acids. The CDR3 sequence is CASNPDSTSNQPQHF. In DNA, the CDR3 is TGTGCCAGTAACCCGGACAGCACTTCCAATCAGCCCCAGCATTTT.

The DNA of the CDR3 is TGTGCCAGCAGGACCCTAGGGTTGGGCTACAATGAGCAGTTCTTC. It encodes CASRTLGLGYNEQFF. V is TRBV6-1 and J is TRBJ2-1; no clear D. Germline V gene lookup returns CDR1 MNHNS and CDR2 SASEGT. V was clipped by 6 bases and J by 3 bases, with 15 bases between them. There are 15 residues in the CDR3.

V gene TRBV7-2 combines with J gene TRBJ1-3; possible D gene TRBD1, 5 bases. The CDR3 consists of 15 residues. CDR1 and CDR2 (germline): SGHTA, FQGNSA. V was trimmed by 2 bases and J by 0 bases, leaving 8 bases between them. CDR3 coding DNA: TGTGCCAGCAGCTTATCCAGGGCCTCTGGAAACACCATATATTTT. It encodes CASSLSRASGNTIYF.

The chain carries TRBV18 and TRBJ2-1, with 11 bases that match TRBD1. The CDR3 is made up of 16 amino acids. Germline-derived CDR1 and CDR2 are KGHSH and LQKENI. The V segment lost 2 bases and the J segment 2 bases; nucleotides outside the gene matches: 2. Written as DNA, the CDR3 is TGTGCCAGCTCACCAGGACAGGGGGCCACCTACAATGAGCAGTTCTTC. Its translation: CASSPGQGATYNEQFF. The entire variable domain, with the rest obtained from reference TRBV18 and TRBJ2-1, is as follows: NAGVMQNPRHLVRRRGQEARLRCSPMKGHSHVYWYRQLPEEGLKFMVYLQKENIIDESGMPKERFSAEFPKEGPSILRIQQVVRGDSAAYFCASSPGQGATYNEQFFGPGTRLTVL.